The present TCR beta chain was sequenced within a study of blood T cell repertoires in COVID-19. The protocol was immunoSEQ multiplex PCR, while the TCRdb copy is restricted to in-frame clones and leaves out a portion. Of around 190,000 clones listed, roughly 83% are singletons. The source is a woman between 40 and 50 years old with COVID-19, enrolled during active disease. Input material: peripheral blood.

The chain's CDR3 is CASSLYGISNQPQHF. In DNA, the CDR3 is TGTGCCAGCAGTTTATACGGTATTAGCAATCAGCCCCAGCATTTT. The J gene is TRBJ1-5, the V gene TRBV27; D unclear. CDR1 is MNHEY, CDR2 SMNVEV, per germline (reference sequence). V was shortened by 1 base and J by 0 bases, with 7 bases between the two germline ends. There are 15 residues in the CDR3.